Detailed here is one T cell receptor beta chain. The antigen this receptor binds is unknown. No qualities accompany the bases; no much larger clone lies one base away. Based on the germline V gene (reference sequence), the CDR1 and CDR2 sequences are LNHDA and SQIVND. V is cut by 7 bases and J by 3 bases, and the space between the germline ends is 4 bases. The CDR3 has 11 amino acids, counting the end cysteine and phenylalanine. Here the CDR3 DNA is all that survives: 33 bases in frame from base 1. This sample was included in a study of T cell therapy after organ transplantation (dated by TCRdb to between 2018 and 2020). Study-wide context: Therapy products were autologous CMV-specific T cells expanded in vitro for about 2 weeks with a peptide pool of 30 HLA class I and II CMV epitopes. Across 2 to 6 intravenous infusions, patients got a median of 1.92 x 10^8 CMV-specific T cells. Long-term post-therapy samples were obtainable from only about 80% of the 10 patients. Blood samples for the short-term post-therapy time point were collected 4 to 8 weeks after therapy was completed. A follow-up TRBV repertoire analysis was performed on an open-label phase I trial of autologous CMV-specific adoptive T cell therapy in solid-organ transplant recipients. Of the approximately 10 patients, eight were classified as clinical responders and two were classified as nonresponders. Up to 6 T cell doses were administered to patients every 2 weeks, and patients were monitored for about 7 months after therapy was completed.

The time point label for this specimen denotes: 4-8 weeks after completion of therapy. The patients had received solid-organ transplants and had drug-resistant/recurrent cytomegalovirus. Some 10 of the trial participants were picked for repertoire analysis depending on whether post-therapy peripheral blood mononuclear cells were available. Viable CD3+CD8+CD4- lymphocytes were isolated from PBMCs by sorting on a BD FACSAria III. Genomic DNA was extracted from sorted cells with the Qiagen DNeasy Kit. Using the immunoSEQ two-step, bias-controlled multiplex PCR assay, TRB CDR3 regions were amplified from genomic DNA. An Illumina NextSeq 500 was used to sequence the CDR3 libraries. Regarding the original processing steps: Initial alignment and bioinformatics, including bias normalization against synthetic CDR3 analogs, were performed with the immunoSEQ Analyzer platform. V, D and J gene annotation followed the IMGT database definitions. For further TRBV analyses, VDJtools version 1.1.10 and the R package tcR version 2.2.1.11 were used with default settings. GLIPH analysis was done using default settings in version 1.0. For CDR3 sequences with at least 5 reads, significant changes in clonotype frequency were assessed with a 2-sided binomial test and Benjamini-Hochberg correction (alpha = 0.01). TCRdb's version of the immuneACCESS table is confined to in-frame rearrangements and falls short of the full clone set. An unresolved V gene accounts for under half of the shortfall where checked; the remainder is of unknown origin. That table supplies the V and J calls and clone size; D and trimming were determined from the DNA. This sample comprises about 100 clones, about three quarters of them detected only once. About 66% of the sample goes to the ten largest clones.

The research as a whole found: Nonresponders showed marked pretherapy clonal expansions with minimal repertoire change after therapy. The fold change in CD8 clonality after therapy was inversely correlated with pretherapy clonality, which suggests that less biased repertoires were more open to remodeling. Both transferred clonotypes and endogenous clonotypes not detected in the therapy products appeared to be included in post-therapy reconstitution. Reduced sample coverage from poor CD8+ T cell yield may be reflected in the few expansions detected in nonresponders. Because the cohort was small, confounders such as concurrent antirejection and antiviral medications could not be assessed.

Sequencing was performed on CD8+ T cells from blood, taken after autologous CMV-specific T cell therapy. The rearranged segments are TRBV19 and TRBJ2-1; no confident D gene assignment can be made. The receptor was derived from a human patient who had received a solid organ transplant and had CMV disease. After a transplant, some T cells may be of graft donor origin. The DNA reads TGTGCCAGTACAAGCTACAATGAGCAGTTCTTC. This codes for CASTSYNEQFF. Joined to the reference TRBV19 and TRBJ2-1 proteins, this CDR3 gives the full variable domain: DGGITQSPKYLFRKEGQNVTLSCEQNLNHDAMYWYRQDPGQGLRLIYYSQIVNDFQKGDIAEGYSVSREKKESFPLTVTSAQKNPTAFYLCASTSYNEQFFGPGTRLTVL.